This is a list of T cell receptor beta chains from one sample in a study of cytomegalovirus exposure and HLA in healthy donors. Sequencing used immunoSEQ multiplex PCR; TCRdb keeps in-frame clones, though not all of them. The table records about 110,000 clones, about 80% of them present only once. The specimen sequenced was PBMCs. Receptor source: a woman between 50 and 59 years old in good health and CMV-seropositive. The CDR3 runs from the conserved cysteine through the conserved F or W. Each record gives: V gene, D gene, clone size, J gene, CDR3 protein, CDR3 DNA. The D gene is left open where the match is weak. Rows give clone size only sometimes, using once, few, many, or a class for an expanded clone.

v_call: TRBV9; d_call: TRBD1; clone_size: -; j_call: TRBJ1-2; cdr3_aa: CASSVDPRGIGYTF; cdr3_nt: TGTGCCAGCAGCGTAGACCCCAGGGGGATCGGCTACACCTTC
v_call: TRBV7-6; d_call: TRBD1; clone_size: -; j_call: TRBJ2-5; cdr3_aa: CASVLGTAHETQYF; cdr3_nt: TGTGCCAGCGTCCTCGGGACAGCACACGAGACCCAGTACTTC
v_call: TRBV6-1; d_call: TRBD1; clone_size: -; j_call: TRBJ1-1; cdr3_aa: CASSVDRDTEAFF; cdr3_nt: TGTGCCAGCAGTGTTGACAGGGACACTGAAGCTTTCTTT
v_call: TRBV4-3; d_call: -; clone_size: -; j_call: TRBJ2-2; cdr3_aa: CASSQGPGTGELFF; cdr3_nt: TGCGCCAGCAGCCAAGGCCCCGGGACCGGGGAGCTGTTTTTT
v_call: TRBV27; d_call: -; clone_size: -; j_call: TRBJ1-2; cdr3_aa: CASSFRSNYGYTF; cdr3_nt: TGTGCCAGCAGTTTTCGGAGTAACTATGGCTACACCTTC
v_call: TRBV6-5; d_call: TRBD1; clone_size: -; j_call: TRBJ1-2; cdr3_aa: CASSYRTGGHYGYTF; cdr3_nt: TGTGCCAGCAGCTATCGGACAGGGGGCCACTATGGCTACACCTTC
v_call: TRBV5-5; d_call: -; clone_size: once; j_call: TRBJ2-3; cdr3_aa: CASTGGEYTDTQYF; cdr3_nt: TGTGCCAGCACCGGAGGGGAATACACAGATACGCAGTATTTT
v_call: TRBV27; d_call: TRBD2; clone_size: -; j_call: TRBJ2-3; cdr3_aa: CASRAERGATDTQYF; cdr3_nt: TGTGCCAGTAGAGCGGAGCGGGGCGCGACAGATACGCAGTATTTT
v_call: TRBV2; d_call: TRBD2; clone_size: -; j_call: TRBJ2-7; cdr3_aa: CASRVAGGSYEQYF; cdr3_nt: TGTGCCAGCAGGGTAGCGGGGGGCTCCTACGAGCAGTACTTC
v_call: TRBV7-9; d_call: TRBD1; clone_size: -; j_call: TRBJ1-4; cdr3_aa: CASSTTGFNEKLFF; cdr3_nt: TGTGCCAGCAGCACGACAGGGTTCAATGAAAAACTGTTTTTT
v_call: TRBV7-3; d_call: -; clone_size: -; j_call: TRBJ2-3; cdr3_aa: CASSVSTSPDTQYF; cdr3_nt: TGTGCCAGCAGCGTTTCCACCAGTCCGGATACGCAGTATTTT
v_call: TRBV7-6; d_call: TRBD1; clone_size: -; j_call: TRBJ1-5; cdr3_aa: CASSLVGTENQPQHF; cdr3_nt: TGTGCCAGCAGCTTAGTTGGGACAGAAAATCAGCCCCAGCATTTT
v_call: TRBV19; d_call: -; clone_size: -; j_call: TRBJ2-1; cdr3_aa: CASTMDSSYNEQFF; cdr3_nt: TGTGCCAGTACCATGGACAGTTCCTACAATGAGCAGTTCTTC
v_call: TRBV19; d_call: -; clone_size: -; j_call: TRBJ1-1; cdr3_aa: CASSIGQTTEAFF; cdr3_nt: TGTGCCAGTAGTATAGGACAGACCACTGAAGCTTTCTTT
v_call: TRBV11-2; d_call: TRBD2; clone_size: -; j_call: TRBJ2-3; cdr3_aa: CASTLAGLAGVTDTQYF; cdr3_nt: TGTGCCAGCACCCTAGCGGGACTAGCGGGTGTCACAGATACGCAGTATTTT
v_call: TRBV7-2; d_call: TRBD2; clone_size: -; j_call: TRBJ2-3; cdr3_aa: CASSLIGGNTDTQYF; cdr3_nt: TGTGCCAGCAGCTTAATCGGGGGGAACACAGATACGCAGTATTTT
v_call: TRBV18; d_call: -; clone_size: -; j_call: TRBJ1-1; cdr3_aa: CASSEGQNTEAFF; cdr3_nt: TGTGCCAGCTCAGAGGGACAGAACACTGAAGCTTTCTTT
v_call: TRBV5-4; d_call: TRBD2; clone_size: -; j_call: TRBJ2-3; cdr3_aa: CASSAAGGGANTQYF; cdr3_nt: TGTGCCAGCAGCGCAGCGGGAGGAGGGGCGAATACGCAGTATTTT
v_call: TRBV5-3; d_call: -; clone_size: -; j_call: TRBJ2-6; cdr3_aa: CARSSPRGGLSSGANVLTF; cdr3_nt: TGTGCCAGAAGCTCCCCCCGAGGAGGGCTATCGTCTGGGGCCAACGTCCTGACTTTC
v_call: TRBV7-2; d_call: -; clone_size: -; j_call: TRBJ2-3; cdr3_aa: CASSQRGRSTDTQYF; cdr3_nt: TGTGCCAGCAGCCAGAGAGGGCGGAGCACAGATACGCAGTATTTT
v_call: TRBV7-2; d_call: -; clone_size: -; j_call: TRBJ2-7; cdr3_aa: CASSLEGQGYEQYF; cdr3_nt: TGTGCCAGCAGCTTAGAGGGCCAGGGCTACGAGCAGTACTTC
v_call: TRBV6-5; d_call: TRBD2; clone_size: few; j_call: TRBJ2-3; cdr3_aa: CASSKLADPTDTQYF; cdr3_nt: TGTGCCAGCAGTAAACTAGCGGACCCCACAGATACGCAGTATTTT
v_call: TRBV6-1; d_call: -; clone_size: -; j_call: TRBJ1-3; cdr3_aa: CASTDGDGSGNTIYF; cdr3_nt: TGTGCCAGCACCGACGGGGATGGCTCTGGAAACACCATATATTTT
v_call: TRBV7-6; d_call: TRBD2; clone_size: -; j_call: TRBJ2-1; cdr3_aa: CASSLDQLAGKAEQFF; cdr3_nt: TGTGCCAGCAGCTTAGACCAACTAGCGGGGAAGGCTGAGCAGTTCTTC
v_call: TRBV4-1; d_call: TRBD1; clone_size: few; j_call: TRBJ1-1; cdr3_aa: CASSQPWQGAGEAFF; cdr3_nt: TGCGCCAGCAGCCAACCTTGGCAGGGGGCAGGAGAAGCTTTCTTT
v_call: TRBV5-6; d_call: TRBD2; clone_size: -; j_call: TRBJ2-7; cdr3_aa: CASSFRGLAKPYEQYF; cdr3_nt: TGTGCCAGCAGCTTCCGAGGACTAGCTAAACCCTACGAGCAGTACTTC
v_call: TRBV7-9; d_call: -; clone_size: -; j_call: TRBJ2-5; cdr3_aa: CASSRDSQETQYF; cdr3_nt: TGTGCCAGCAGCCGGGACTCCCAAGAGACCCAGTACTTC
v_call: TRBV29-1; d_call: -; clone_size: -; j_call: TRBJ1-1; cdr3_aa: CTGQKNTEAFF; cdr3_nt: TGCACCGGACAGAAGAACACTGAAGCTTTCTTT